There are a few counts of the clone carrying this T cell receptor beta chain. Its specificity is not known. All of the isolated RNA was reverse transcribed, so expressed TCRB transcripts were sequenced. Method: immunoSEQ multiplex PCR; TCRdb's copy keeps in-frame clones and lacks some. The repertoire has about 160,000 clones, less than 9.5% of them found once; the top ten carry around 0.9%. The sample belongs to a study of beta chain features in type 1 diabetes. The wider study: Patients and healthy donors were similar in age, gender and cell yields.

V was pared by 11 bases and J by 3 bases, with 10 bases between. Germline lookup yields CDR1 MNHEY and CDR2 SVGAGI. The CDR3 consists of 11 residues. Sorting based on CD45RO/CCR7/CD25/CD127/CD95/CD27 separated CD4+ naive, central memory, regulatory and stem cell-like memory cells. Study findings and constraints: Cells that show high TCR expression could be over-represented by cDNA sequencing. Shortening of TCRB CDR3s, moderate but significant, appeared in all four CD4+ subsets of Type 1 diabetes patients. When VDJ junctions were examined, type 1 diabetes patients showed fewer insertions and more deletions.

The TCR originated in a woman between 40 and 50 years old with type 1 diabetes. Sequenced sample: central memory CD4+ T cells from blood. The V gene is TRBV6-5, the J gene TRBJ1-2; D might be TRBD1 (5 bases). The CDR3 sequence: CACGGDYGYTF. The CDR3 coding sequence is TGTGCCTGCGGGGGAGACTATGGCTACACCTTC.